This note documents a single T cell receptor beta chain sequence. Its antigen is as yet unknown. The CDR3 end lies 3 residues beyond the end of the read and is filled in from the germline J gene. The data were obtained in a study of Tregs in tolerant kidney transplant recipients. Sequenced by immunoSEQ multiplex PCR; TCRdb stores in-frame clones only, minus some. The table for this sample gives 45,000 to 55,000 clones. Notes on the study in general: Some patients' samples used different primers over time, so nucleotide sequences weren't comparable. Tolerant patients' donor-specific Tregs expanded beyond overall Tregs, suggesting antigen-driven growth.

This CDR3 comprises 15 residues. Germline V gene data show CDR1 as SGHRS and CDR2 as YFSETQ. V lost 1 base to trimming and J lost 3 bases, with 12 bases between them. CD4+CD25+CD127- Tregs, CD4+CD25- non-Tregs, CD4 and CD8 cells were sorted. The chain has TRBV5-1 and TRBJ2-3, with TRBD1 as a possible D gene (6 bases). The origin of this receptor is a human donor who received a combined kidney and bone marrow transplant. The input for sequencing was CD4+ T cells from blood, taken before the transplant. CDR3 bases read: TGCGCCAGCAGCTTGCCCACAGGGAGTACAGATACG. Translated, it gives CASSLPTGSTDT. The full-length CDR3 reads as CASSLPTGSTDTQYF.